In this sample, the clone carrying this TCR beta chain turned up a few times. This record comes from a study of cytomegalovirus exposure and HLA in healthy donors. Vbeta (60) and Jbeta (13) primers were used in the PCR. Assay used: immunoSEQ multiplex PCR; TCRdb lists only in-frame clones, some missing. The table has about 82,000 clones, over 9% seen once. Trimming removed 8 bases from V and 7 bases from J; junction bases left unmatched: 5. The germline V gene has CDR1 SEHNR and CDR2 FQNEAQ (reference sequence). The CDR3 spans 12 residues. V and J are TRBV7-9 and TRBJ2-4; 7 nucleotides line up with TRBD2. The receptor was derived from a man in his fifties or sixties in good health and CMV-seropositive. The sequenced sample was PBMCs. CDR3: CASSGRENIQYF. The CDR3 region has the DNA TGTGCCAGCTCCGGGCGGGAGAACATTCAGTACTTC. The full variable domain, with the rest looked up from reference TRBV7-9 and TRBJ2-4, is DTGVSQNPRHKITKRGQNVTFRCDPISEHNRLYWYRQTLGQGPEFLTYFQNEAQLEKSRLLSDRFSAERPKGSFSTLEIQRTEQGDSAMYLCASSGRENIQYFGAGTRLSVL.